One sample yielded the 5 T cell receptor beta chains listed below, sequenced in a study of OX40 agonist ivuxolimab in advanced cancers. Library preparation was by the immunoSEQ multiplex PCR assay. What TCRdb holds here is the immuneACCESS table cut down to in-frame rearrangements. Part of the clones is not present; checked against another copy, under half of the missing clones reflect an unresolved V gene, and the others are unexplained. The sample table contains just over 90,000 clones; only one count was recorded for 90% to 95% of them. The top ten constitute 0.7% to 1% of the sample. This sample comprised CD4+ or CD8+ T cells sorted from blood, obtained in a trial of the OX40 agonist ivuxolimab. The receptors derive from an adult with an advanced solid tumor such as melanoma, head and neck, liver or kidney cancer.

The chain employs TRBV5-1 and TRBJ2-2; D is possibly TRBD1 (5 bases). The CDR3 extends over 15 amino acids. In germline, CDR1 is SGHRS, CDR2 YFSETQ. The V end lost 5 bases, the J end lost 4 bases, and 15 bases lay between the germline ends. The CDR3 spells CASSYTGSSTGELFF. The CDR3 DNA reads as TGCGCCAGCAGTTATACAGGATCGTCCACCGGGGAGCTGTTTTTT.

The J gene is TRBJ2-2, the V gene TRBV15; D is unresolved. Germline loops: CDR1 LNHNV, CDR2 YYDKDF (reference sequence). V was shortened by 1 base and J by 4 bases, with 7 bases between the two germline ends. This CDR3 spans 14 amino acids. As DNA, the CDR3 is TGTGCCACCAGCAGAGTTACTTCCACCGGGGAGCTGTTTTTT. Translation gives CATSRVTSTGELFF.

This clone was detected only once. The genes are TRBV9 and TRBJ2-5; 11 positions match TRBD2. The CDR3 has 15 amino acids. The germline V gene has CDR1 SGDLS and CDR2 YYNGEE. V trimming: 5 bases; J trimming: 4 bases; junction bases outside the gene matches: 7. CDR3 sequence: CASSTSGSMGETQYF. CDR3 coding DNA: TGTGCCAGCAGTACTAGCGGGAGCATGGGAGAGACCCAGTACTTC.

This chain connects TRBV5-6 to TRBJ2-1; TRBD2 agrees at 12 bases. Germline V gene data show CDR1 as SGHDT and CDR2 as YYEEEE. This CDR3 contains 15 residues. V was pared by 2 bases and J by 12 bases, with 9 bases of the junction left unmatched. This CDR3 reads CASSFLTSGRGLQFF. The CDR3 nucleotides are TGTGCCAGCAGCTTTCTGACTAGCGGGAGAGGATTGCAGTTCTTC.

This clone has just one count. The CDR3 DNA is TGTGCCAGCAGTGTACCGGGACAGCAAGAGAAGGCCCAGTACTTC. This encodes CASSVPGQQEKAQYF. The chain uses TRBV25-1 and TRBJ2-5; 7 bases agree with TRBD1. The CDR3 totals 15 residues. Germline lookup yields CDR1 MGHDK and CDR2 SYGVNS. With V trimmed by 4 bases and J by 9 bases, 14 bases remained unmatched.